A single sample gave rise to the 32 T cell receptor beta chains below, sequenced in a study of Graves' ophthalmopathy and Graves' hyperthyroidism. Amplification from RNA transcripts yielded the TCR beta CDR3 regions. The first-round RT-PCR employed HTBI primers together with the Qiagen OneStep RT-PCR kit. A multiplex PCR was then performed as the second round. TCRdb itself ran the multiplex PCR reads through MiXCR, one entry per CDR3 protein. Of some 170,000 distinct CDR3 sequences in the sample, around 39% are singletons; the top ten hold roughly 8.9%. Sequencing input: peripheral blood. Source of these receptors: a man aged 25-45 years with Graves' ophthalmopathy.

V usage is TRBV7-9 and J usage is TRBJ2-7; either TRBD1 or TRBD2 may fit D (5 bases each). V was cut by 4 bases and J by 4 bases, with 14 bases left in between. Germline loops: CDR1 SEHNR, CDR2 FQNEAQ (reference sequence). The CDR3 is 14 residues long. The CDR3 is CASSSGTVKYEQYF. The CDR3 bases are TGTGCCAGCAGCTCCGGGACCGTCAAGTACGAGCAGTACTTC. Full variable domain (outside the CDR3, taken from reference TRBV7-9 and TRBJ2-7): DTGVSQNPRHKITKRGQNVTFRCDPISEHNRLYWYRQTLGQGPEFLTYFQNEAQLEKSRLLSDRFSAERPKGSFSTLEIQRTEQGDSAMYLCASSSGTVKYEQYFGPGTRLTVT.

For this clonotype: A read error may produce the germline difference seen at one junction end. This chain joins TRBV7-2 and TRBJ2-7; TRBD2 agrees at 8 bases. CDR1 SGHTA and CDR2 FQGNSA come from the germline V gene. The CDR3 is 12 residues long. This CDR3 reads CASSSRVAGPHF. The CDR3 region has the DNA TGTGCCAGCAGCTCGCGGGTAGCGGGACCTCACTTC. Drawing the rest from reference TRBV7-2 and TRBJ2-7, the complete variable domain is GAGVSQSPSNKVTEKGKDVELRCDPISGHTALYWYRQSLGQGLEFLIYFQGNSAPDKSGLPSDRFSAERTGGSVSTLTIQRTQQEDSAVYLCASSSRVAGPHFGPGTRLTVT.

This clonotype has ten or more counts. The chain has TRBV28 and TRBJ1-2, with 9 bases matching TRBD1. The CDR3 runs to 14 residues. CDR1 is MDHEN and CDR2 is SYDVKM in the germline V gene. The ends lost 6 bases at V and 2 bases at J; junction bases unmatched: 4. The CDR3 here is CASSLGQGNYGYTF. DNA of the CDR3: TGTGCCAGCAGCCTGGGACAGGGCAACTATGGCTACACCTTC.

The rearrangement links TRBV28 to TRBJ2-2; D unresolved. From germline, CDR1 is MDHEN and CDR2 SYDVKM. This CDR3 contains 16 residues. Trimming took 2 bases from V and 2 from J, leaving 12 bases between them. The CDR3 reads CASSLRSIKNTGELFF. The CDR3 DNA sequence: TGTGCCAGCAGTTTACGGTCGATAAAAAACACCGGGGAGCTGTTTTTT. The full variable domain, its missing parts supplied by reference TRBV28 and TRBJ2-2, is DVKVTQSSRYLVKRTGEKVFLECVQDMDHENMFWYRQDPGLGLRLIYFSYDVKMKEKGDIPEGYSVSREKKERFSLILESASTNQTSMYLCASSLRSIKNTGELFFGEGSRLTVL.

This clonotype was detected many times. The rearrangement links TRBV10-3 to TRBJ1-1; 9 bases line up with TRBD1. Per germline, CDR1 ENHRY and CDR2 SYGVKD. V shed 6 bases and J 11 bases; nucleotides not matched to a gene: 7. This CDR3 has 12 amino acids. The CDR3 DNA is TGTGCCATCAGGAAGACAGGGGGTGACGCTTTCTTT. As protein: CAIRKTGGDAFF.

This clonotype was seen at least ten times. The chain couples TRBV7-2 to TRBJ2-5, with 9 positions matching TRBD2. Germline V lookup: CDR1 SGHTA, CDR2 FQGNSA. This CDR3 has 16 residues. With 5 bases clipped from V and 5 bases from J, the junction kept 12 bases outside the gene matches. The CDR3 coding sequence is TGTGCCAGCAGCCCCGTGCGGGAGGGCCGGGGGGAGACCCAGTACTTC. Translated, it gives CASSPVREGRGETQYF.

The chain has TRBV12-3 or TRBV12-4 and TRBJ2-2; D might be TRBD1 (5 bases). This CDR3 comprises 12 residues. Trimming took 6 bases from V and 7 from J, leaving 9 bases between them. The chain's CDR3 is CASSRQLGELFF. The CDR3 nucleotides are TGTGCCAGCAGCCGACAGCTCGGGGAGCTGTTTTTT.

This clonotype was recorded at least ten times. CDR3 in amino acids: CSVEVALNTEAFF. The CDR3 DNA is TGCAGCGTTGAAGTCGCCCTGAACACTGAAGCTTTCTTT. V gene TRBV29-1 combines with J gene TRBJ1-1; D call uncertain. Germline-derived CDR1 and CDR2 are SQVTM and ANQGSEA. The CDR3 consists of 13 residues. V lost 1 base and J 0 bases, leaving 6 bases between the germline ends.

This clonotype was seen many times. The chain links TRBV10-3 to TRBJ1-2; D remains unclear. CDR1 and CDR2 (germline): ENHRY, SYGVKD. V was shortened by 6 bases and J by 1 base, with 9 bases between the two germline ends. The CDR3 extends over 13 amino acids. The chain's CDR3 is CAISTQYNYGYTF. The CDR3 DNA follows: TGTGCCATCAGCACACAGTATAACTATGGCTACACCTTC.

This clonotype was observed many times. CDR3 DNA sequence: TGTGCCAGCTCACCTGGACCGATCGGAAACATTCAGTACTTC. Translated, it gives CASSPGPIGNIQYF. The chain carries TRBV18 and TRBJ2-4; D unresolved. Germline lookup yields CDR1 KGHSH and CDR2 LQKENI. Trimming removed 3 bases at V and 6 bases at J, with 12 bases between. The CDR3 is made up of 14 amino acids.

This chain uses TRBV7-8 with TRBJ1-1; no firm D call. CDR1 and CDR2 from the germline V gene are SGHVS and FQNEAQ. The V end was cut by 8 bases, the J end by 0 bases, with 22 bases between. The length of the CDR3 is 17 residues. CDR3 coding DNA: TGTGCCAGCCGACTCTTAGTGTTTAGGACTTTGAACACTGAAGCTTTCTTT. Amino acids: CASRLLVFRTLNTEAFF. The full variable domain, its missing parts supplied by reference TRBV7-8 and TRBJ1-1, is GAGVSQSPRYKVAKRGQDVALRCDPISGHVSLFWYQQALGQGPEFLTYFQNEAQLDKSGLPSDRFFAERPEGSVSTLKIQRTQQEDSAVYLCASRLLVFRTLNTEAFFGQGTRLTVV.

The chain employs TRBV28 and TRBJ1-2; the match to TRBD1 covers 8 bases. Unmatched junction bases numbered 8, after V lost 6 bases and J lost 8 bases. The length of the CDR3 is 13 residues. The V gene's germline CDR1 is MDHEN and CDR2 SYDVKM. The CDR3 spells CASRSGTGGGYTF. The CDR3 nucleotides read TGTGCCAGCAGGTCAGGGACAGGCGGAGGCTACACCTTC.

This chain links TRBV20-1 with TRBJ2-1; 9 bases align to TRBD2. The junction had 3 bases not matched to a gene; V was cut back by 4 bases and J by 2 bases. The length of the CDR3 is 14 residues. From germline, CDR1 is DFQATT and CDR2 SNEGSKA (reference sequence). The CDR3 bases are TGCAGTGCTACTTCTAGCGGGACCTACAATGAGCAGTTCTTC. Residues: CSATSSGTYNEQFF.

In this sample, this clonotype turned up many times. The rearrangement links TRBV20-1 to TRBJ2-2; D is perhaps TRBD1 (5 bases). The ends were cut back, 2 bases at V and 3 bases at J, with 10 bases in the middle. Germline V gives CDR1 DFQATT, CDR2 SNEGSKA (reference sequence). This CDR3 comprises 14 residues. The DNA for the CDR3 is TGCAGTGCTAGACGGGCAGGGTACACCGGGGAGCTGTTTTTT. Translated, it gives CSARRAGYTGELFF.

The chain joins TRBV29-1 to TRBJ1-2; D is unclear. The CDR3 consists of 13 residues. Trimming shortened V by 3 bases and J by 4 bases, and 12 bases separated the two germline ends. The V gene's germline CDR1 is SQVTM and CDR2 ANQGSEA. CDR3 bases: TGCAGCGTTGATGCAGACCCTTTCTATGGCTACACCTTC. Translated, it gives CSVDADPFYGYTF.

The rearrangement links TRBV3-1 to TRBJ1-2, with D uncertain. The germline gives CDR1 LGHDT, CDR2 YNNKEL (reference sequence). The CDR3 is made up of 13 amino acids. V was trimmed by 4 bases and J by 4 bases, leaving 10 bases between them. CDR3 residues: CASSPIAGYGYTF. In DNA, the CDR3 is TGTGCCAGCAGCCCTATCGCGGGCTATGGCTACACCTTC. Variable domain in full (rest from reference TRBV3-1 and TRBJ1-2): DTAVSQTPKYLVTQMGNDKSIKCEQNLGHDTMYWYKQDSKKFLKIMFSYNNKELIINETVPNRFSPKSPDKAHLNLHINSLELGDSAVYFCASSPIAGYGYTFGSGTRLTVV.

The rearrangement links TRBV3-1 to TRBJ2-7, with 9 positions matching TRBD2. The CDR3 has 16 residues. Per the germline V gene, CDR1 is LGHDT and CDR2 is YNNKEL (reference sequence). With V trimmed by 4 bases and J by 1 base, 8 bases remained unmatched. The CDR3 region has the DNA TGTGCCAGCAGCCCTTCAGGGGGACTAGCTTCCTACGAGCAGTACTTC. Translated, it gives CASSPSGGLASYEQYF.

In this sample, this clonotype turned up many times. The chain is built from TRBV11-3 and TRBJ1-1, with D maybe TRBD1 (5 bases). V was clipped by 7 bases and J by 6 bases, with 12 bases between them. Germline loops: CDR1 SGHNT, CDR2 YENEEA. The CDR3 contains 12 residues. The CDR3 region has the DNA TGTGCCAGCACCGGACGGGGGTCTGAAGCTTTCTTT. It translates to CASTGRGSEAFF.

This clonotype was recorded at least ten times. The chain is built from TRBV28 and TRBJ1-1; D is perhaps TRBD1 (6 bases). Between the trimmed V and J ends, which lost 6 bases and 0 bases, there was a span of 17 bases. This CDR3 region has 16 residues. In germline, CDR1 is MDHEN, CDR2 SYDVKM. Here the CDR3 DNA reads TGTGCCAGCAGCCTCAGGACAGCAGGCGTGAACACTGAAGCTTTCTTT. Protein product: CASSLRTAGVNTEAFF.

This sequence joins TRBV7-9 and TRBJ1-2; D unresolved. Germline CDR1 SEHNR, CDR2 FQNEAQ (reference sequence). This CDR3 region has 14 residues. V shed 1 base and J shed 0 bases, with 6 bases lying between them. Here the CDR3 reads CASSLEVSNYGYTF. The CDR3 coding sequence is TGTGCCAGCAGCTTAGAAGTATCTAACTATGGCTACACCTTC.

This clonotype has at least ten counts. J is TRBJ1-5 and V is TRBV6-5, with 8 bases fitting TRBD1. Germline V gene sequence: CDR1 MNHEY, CDR2 SVGAGI. V gave up 6 bases and J gave up 9 bases; unmatched junction bases: 7. The CDR3 contains 13 residues. The CDR3 DNA reads as TGTGCCAGCAGCACGGACAGGGACCGGCCCCAGCATTTT. It yields the protein CASSTDRDRPQHF.

In its sample, this clonotype was seen many times. The V and J genes are TRBV11-2 and TRBJ1-1; D not resolved. The length of the CDR3 is 14 residues. V was trimmed by 3 bases and J by 10 bases, leaving 18 bases between them. The germline gives CDR1 SGHAT, CDR2 FQNNGV. As DNA, the CDR3 is TGTGCCAGCAGCTTGCCACTTCGGGAGGTTGGAGCTTTCTTT. Its translation: CASSLPLREVGAFF.

The chain links TRBV2 to TRBJ1-1; no clear D. The V end was cut by 5 bases, the J end by 5 bases, with 21 bases between. Germline CDR1 is SNHLY and CDR2 is FYNNEI. The length of the CDR3 is 16 residues. CDR3 loop: CASSQEIELVKTEAFF. In nucleotides, the CDR3 is TGTGCCAGCAGTCAAGAGATCGAGTTGGTAAAGACTGAAGCTTTCTTT.

In this sample, this clonotype turned up many times. The genes are TRBV13 and TRBJ1-1; D gene ambiguous. Trimming took 4 bases from V and 0 from J, leaving 15 bases between them. Germline CDR1 PRHDT, CDR2 FYEKMQ (reference sequence). The CDR3 extends over 16 amino acids. Here the CDR3 reads CASSWRVGPLNTEAFF. CDR3 bases: TGTGCCAGCAGCTGGAGGGTCGGACCTTTGAACACTGAAGCTTTCTTT.

This clonotype has ten or more counts. The chain recombines TRBV20-1 with TRBJ2-7; 8 bases agree with TRBD2. The CDR3 runs to 14 residues. Trimming removed 6 bases from V and 1 base from J; junction bases left unmatched: 8. The germline gives CDR1 DFQATT, CDR2 SNEGSKA (reference sequence). CDR3: CSAGEAGESYEQYF. CDR3 sequence (DNA): TGCAGTGCGGGGGAAGCGGGAGAGTCCTACGAGCAGTACTTC.

The rearrangement links TRBV28 to TRBJ2-6; TRBD2 aligns across 8 bases. Germline V gives CDR1 MDHEN, CDR2 SYDVKM. The length of the CDR3 is 16 residues. After removal of 7 bases from V and 4 bases from J, the junction contained 9 bases not matched to a gene. This CDR3 is CASKPAGVRGANVLTF. Here the CDR3 DNA reads TGTGCCAGCAAGCCAGCGGGAGTTCGAGGGGCCAACGTCCTGACTTTC.

This clonotype was counted ten times or more. CDR3 coding DNA: TGTGCCAGCAGCACTAGACAGGGGTCACCCACCGGGGAGCTGTTTTTT. Protein product: CASSTRQGSPTGELFF. V gene TRBV13 combines with J gene TRBJ2-2, with 8 bases that match TRBD1. Trimming took 5 bases from V and 4 from J; bases not matched to a gene: 9. The CDR3 loop spans 16 amino acids. Germline V gene data show CDR1 as PRHDT and CDR2 as FYEKMQ (reference sequence).

At least ten counts were recorded for this clonotype. This chain connects TRBV18 to TRBJ1-1; 7 nucleotides line up with TRBD1. V was clipped by 6 bases and J by 0 bases; unmatched bases: 13. The CDR3 contains 17 residues. CDR1 and CDR2 (germline): KGHSH, LQKENI. CDR3 residues: CASSLRGGASLNTEAFF. In DNA, the CDR3 is TGTGCCAGCTCTCTGAGAGGGGGCGCGAGTTTGAACACTGAAGCTTTCTTT.

This clonotype has more than one count but fewer than ten. The chain couples TRBV12-3 or TRBV12-4 to TRBJ2-7; the D gene is possibly TRBD2 (6 bases). CDR3 length: 13 amino acids. Trimming shortened V by 6 bases and J by 6 bases, and 15 bases separated the two germline ends. In nucleotides, the CDR3 is TGTGCCAGCAGGCCCCCGACTAGACCCGAGCAGTACTTC. As protein: CASRPPTRPEQYF.

This clonotype was seen many times. The chain joins TRBV28 to TRBJ2-4, with D perhaps matching TRBD1 (5 bases). The length of the CDR3 is 16 residues. Per germline, CDR1 MDHEN and CDR2 SYDVKM. V was clipped by 6 bases and J by 0 bases, with 15 bases between them. This CDR3 reads CASRESGRLAKNIQYF. CDR3 nucleotides: TGTGCCAGCAGGGAATCAGGGCGGCTAGCCAAAAACATTCAGTACTTC. Full variable domain (missing parts from reference TRBV28 and TRBJ2-4): DVKVTQSSRYLVKRTGEKVFLECVQDMDHENMFWYRQDPGLGLRLIYFSYDVKMKEKGDIPEGYSVSREKKERFSLILESASTNQTSMYLCASRESGRLAKNIQYFGAGTRLSVL.

In this sample, this clonotype turned up many times. The V gene is TRBV4-1, the J gene TRBJ1-1; D is perhaps TRBD1 (5 bases). Between the trimmed V and J ends, which lost 4 bases and 8 bases, there was a span of 14 bases. This CDR3 comprises 13 residues. Per germline, CDR1 MGHRA and CDR2 YSYEKL. CDR3 bases: TGCGCCAGCAGCCGTGGGGGGACTTCCGAAGCTTTCTTT. It yields the protein CASSRGGTSEAFF.

For the CDR3, the DNA is TGTGCCAGCAGTTTATACGGGGCAGCGAACACCGGGGAGCTGTTTTTT. Translating it yields CASSLYGAANTGELFF. The chain uses TRBV12-3 or TRBV12-4 and TRBJ2-2; either TRBD1 or TRBD2 may supply D (5 bases each). The CDR3 has 16 residues. The V end lost 2 bases, the J end lost 0 bases, and 10 bases lay between the germline ends.